This T cell receptor beta chain was sequenced for a study of regulatory T cells in long-lasting Graves disease. The study, taken as a whole, reports: Patients with persistent disease showed a bias toward TRBV28, TRBJ1-2 and TRBJ2-5.

CDR3 size: 14 residues. The germline V gene has CDR1 SGHRS and CDR2 YFSETQ. Library construction for TCR beta used iRepertoire HTBI primers and Arm-PCR of CDR3 regions. TCRdb itself ran the multiplex PCR reads through MiXCR, one entry per CDR3 protein. Found here are some 500,000 distinct CDR3 sequences, approximately 16% of them singletons; the top ten hold 20% to 25%. Described time point: newly diagnosed GD, antithyroid drugs for less than 3 months. After RNA was extracted from PBMCs, the TCR library was made from it. This clonotype was counted at least ten times. What it binds is unknown. An end of the junction does not agree with germline; a read error may underlie this. These sequences were also reported in another study, on T cells in Graves' hyperthyroidism and ophthalmopathy. That source notes: Carried out on the TCR CDR3, a first-round RT-PCR used the HTBI primer set. Most thyroid clonotypes expanded above 0.001 were also detected in blood. With a median lead of approximately 6.4 months before onset, the model predicted ophthalmopathy.

The chain recombines TRBV5-1 with TRBJ2-2; D remains ambiguous. The sequence came from a woman aged 35-65 years with Graves disease. The material was peripheral blood mononuclear cells (PBMCs), obtained at new diagnosis, from a patient treated with antithyroid drugs. The CDR3: CASSLGQNTGELFF. DNA for the CDR3: TGTGCCAGCAGCTTAGGCCAGAACACCGGGGAGCTGTTTTTT.